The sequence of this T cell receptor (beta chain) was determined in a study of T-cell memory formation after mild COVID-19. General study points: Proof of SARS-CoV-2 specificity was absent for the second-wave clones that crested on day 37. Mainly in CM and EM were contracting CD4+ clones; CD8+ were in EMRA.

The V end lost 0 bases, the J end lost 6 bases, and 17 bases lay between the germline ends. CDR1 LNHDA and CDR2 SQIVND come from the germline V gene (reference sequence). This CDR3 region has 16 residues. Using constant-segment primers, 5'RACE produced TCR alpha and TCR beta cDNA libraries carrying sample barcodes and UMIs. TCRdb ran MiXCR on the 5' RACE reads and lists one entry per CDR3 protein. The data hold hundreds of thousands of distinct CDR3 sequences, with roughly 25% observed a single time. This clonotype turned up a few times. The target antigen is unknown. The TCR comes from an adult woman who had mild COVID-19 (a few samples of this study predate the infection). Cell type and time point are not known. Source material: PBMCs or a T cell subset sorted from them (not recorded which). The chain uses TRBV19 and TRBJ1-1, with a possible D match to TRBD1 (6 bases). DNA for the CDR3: TGTGCCAGTAGTATAGATCATTTGGGGGCTTCTCCTGAAGCTTTCTTT. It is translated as CASSIDHLGASPEAFF.